A selection of T cell receptor beta chains follows, all from one sample in a study of shared clonotypes between healthy human individuals. The table came from immunoSEQ multiplex PCR; TCRdb's copy has only in-frame clones and leaves some out. The table includes more than 900,000 clones, about 84% detected once. Sequencing was done on a sample of memory CD4+ T cells from PBMCs. The receptors were gathered from a man between 18 and 29 years old in good health. Some clones in this sample may be carry-over from other donors' samples. CDR3s include the opening cysteine and the closing phenylalanine or tryptophan. D genes are given only for firm matches. The listing skips clone size in some rows; elsewhere it reads once, few, many or a size class.

D gene	clone size	V gene	J gene	CDR3 protein	CDR3 DNA
TRBD2	.	TRBV28	TRBJ2-3	CASAGTSGSSTDTQYF	TGTGCCAGCGCCGGGACTAGCGGGAGTAGCACAGATACGCAGTATTTT
.	once	TRBV29-1	TRBJ1-1	CSVVVNTEAFF	TGCAGCGTGGTCGTAAACACTGAAGCTTTCTTT
TRBD1	.	TRBV9	TRBJ1-2	CASSLPGQAFHGYTF	TGTGCCAGCAGCCTCCCGGGACAGGCGTTCCATGGCTACACCTTC
.	.	TRBV7-8	TRBJ2-3	CASSLGGWGALGEDTQYF	TGTGCCAGCAGCTTAGGAGGATGGGGTGCGCTGGGGGAGGATACGCAGTATTTT
.	.	TRBV5-1	TRBJ1-1	CASSLGGPGTEAFF	TGCGCCAGCAGCTTGGGCGGCCCCGGGACTGAAGCTTTCTTT
.	once	TRBV5-1	TRBJ2-7	CASSLVPGIEQYF	TGCGCCAGCAGCTTGGTTCCGGGGATAGAGCAGTACTTC
.	.	TRBV28	TRBJ2-1	CASSSGLYNEQFF	TGTGCCAGCAGTTCCGGCCTGTACAATGAGCAGTTCTTC
.	.	TRBV4-2	TRBJ1-3	CASSQEWGHHGNTIYF	TGTGCCAGCAGCCAAGAATGGGGGCACCATGGAAACACCATATATTTT
.	.	TRBV10-3	TRBJ2-7	CAIRDLAVSVYEQYF	TGTGCCATCAGGGACTTAGCGGTATCCGTCTACGAGCAGTACTTC
TRBD2	.	TRBV5-1	TRBJ2-7	CASSLGTRGEQYF	TGCGCCAGCAGCTTAGGGACTAGGGGCGAGCAGTACTTC
TRBD2	once	TRBV15	TRBJ2-1	CATSRGGIYNEQFF	TGTGCCACCAGCAGGGGGGGGATCTACAATGAGCAGTTCTTC
.	.	TRBV9	TRBJ2-5	CASSVLGHGGRETQYF	TGTGCCAGCAGCGTATTGGGGCACGGGGGTCGGGAGACCCAGTACTTC
TRBD2	.	TRBV7-9	TRBJ2-3	CASSFTSGRANTQYF	TGTGCCAGCAGCTTTACTAGCGGGAGGGCGAATACGCAGTATTTT
TRBD1	.	TRBV7-9	TRBJ2-3	CASSRDRKGDTQYF	TGTGCCAGCAGCCGGGACAGGAAAGGAGATACGCAGTATTTT
.	.	TRBV2	TRBJ2-3	CASKASGASGDTQYF	TGTGCCAGCAAGGCTTCGGGAGCCTCTGGAGATACGCAGTATTTT
TRBD2	.	TRBV7-3	TRBJ2-3	CASSALSGRTDTQYF	TGTGCCAGCAGCGCCCTGAGCGGGAGAACAGATACGCAGTATTTT
.	.	TRBV5-4	TRBJ1-4	CASSLHSVTPEKLFF	TGTGCCAGCAGCTTACACAGCGTTACCCCTGAAAAACTGTTTTTT
TRBD2	.	TRBV4-1	TRBJ2-1	CASSQDPSGSFNNEQFF	TGCGCCAGCAGCCAAGATCCTAGCGGGAGTTTCAACAATGAGCAGTTCTTC
TRBD2	once	TRBV7-9	TRBJ2-2	CASSFSGRAFGELFF	TGTGCCAGCAGCTTTAGCGGGAGGGCCTTCGGGGAGCTGTTTTTT
TRBD1	.	TRBV11-3	TRBJ1-1	CASSLAFGQGAEAFF	TGTGCCAGCAGCTTAGCGTTCGGACAGGGCGCTGAAGCTTTCTTT
.	.	TRBV11-2	TRBJ2-7	CASSLAGVLQYF	TGTGCCAGCAGCTTAGCGGGAGTGCTGCAGTACTTC
.	few	TRBV2	TRBJ2-3	CASKGYGTDTQYF	TGTGCCAGCAAGGGCTATGGAACGGATACGCAGTATTTT
.	.	TRBV18	TRBJ2-2	CASSPLRDDTGELFF	TGTGCCAGCTCACCCCTCCGGGATGACACCGGGGAGCTGTTTTTT
.	.	TRBV19	TRBJ1-3	CASMGVDGNTIYF	TGTGCCTCGATGGGGGTAGATGGAAACACCATATATTTT
TRBD2	.	TRBV28	TRBJ2-7	CATRVGGVSYEQYF	TGTGCCACCCGGGTGGGGGGGGTATCCTACGAGCAGTACTTC
TRBD1	.	TRBV28	TRBJ1-5	CASSYPASNRGRNQPQHF	TGTGCCAGCAGTTACCCAGCCTCGAACAGGGGGCGGAATCAGCCCCAGCATTTT
TRBD1	.	TRBV5-1	TRBJ1-4	CASSLDEGAKSF	TGCGCCAGCAGCTTGGATGAGGGGGCGAAGTCTTTT
.	.	TRBV7-9	TRBJ1-1	CASSRRREAEAFF	TGTGCCAGCAGCAGACGAAGGGAGGCTGAAGCTTTCTTT
TRBD2	.	TRBV7-8	TRBJ2-7	CASSVLAGFAMNEQYF	TGTGCCAGCAGCGTACTAGCGGGATTCGCTATGAACGAGCAGTACTTC
TRBD1	.	TRBV5-1	TRBJ2-5	CASSGSGTGEETQYF	TGCGCCAGCAGCGGATCCGGGACAGGGGAAGAGACCCAGTACTTC
TRBD1	.	TRBV28	TRBJ2-5	CASSLPGQGGTQYF	TGTGCCAGCAGTTTGCCCGGACAGGGAGGGACCCAGTACTTC
TRBD2	.	TRBV5-4	TRBJ2-1	CASRSGGSAGGYNEQFF	TGTGCCAGCAGGAGTGGGGGCTCAGCGGGAGGTTACAATGAGCAGTTCTTC
.	.	TRBV7-6	TRBJ1-1	CASSPDRWNTEAFF	TGTGCCAGCAGCCCCGACAGGTGGAACACTGAAGCTTTCTTT
.	.	TRBV5-6	TRBJ2-3	CASSPGTTDTQYF	TGTGCCAGCAGCCCCGGTACCACAGATACGCAGTATTTT
.	.	TRBV2	TRBJ2-7	CASSDGRIYEQYF	TGTGCCAGCAGTGACGGACGGATCTACGAGCAGTACTTC
TRBD2	.	TRBV5-1	TRBJ2-7	CASSLKTSTPGLTYEQYF	TGCGCCAGCAGCTTGAAGACATCTACCCCGGGACTAACCTACGAGCAGTACTTC
.	.	TRBV5-4	TRBJ1-3	CASSPEPGVYGNTIYF	TGTGCCAGCAGCCCCGAGCCCGGGGTGTACGGAAACACCATATATTTT
.	.	TRBV27	TRBJ2-1	CASSRPTSSYNEQFF	TGTGCCAGCAGTCGCCCGACCAGCTCCTACAATGAGCAGTTCTTC
.	.	TRBV7-9	TRBJ2-3	CASSLVRLTDTQYF	TGTGCCAGCAGCTTAGTCAGATTAACAGATACGCAGTATTTT
.	.	TRBV21-1	TRBJ1-1	CASSKGRTGGLMNTEAFF	TGTGCCAGCAGCAAAGGGCGGACAGGGGGCCTAATGAACACTGAAGCTTTCTTT
TRBD2	once	TRBV5-1	TRBJ2-7	CASSFGAPGGGPLSYEQYF	TGCGCCAGCAGCTTTGGAGCCCCTGGCGGGGGACCTCTATCCTACGAGCAGTACTTC
.	.	TRBV7-2	TRBJ1-1	CASSNTPGTEAFF	TGTGCCAGCAGCAACACCCCGGGCACTGAAGCTTTCTTT
TRBD2	.	TRBV6-5	TRBJ2-5	CASSYSGLAGQETQYF	TGTGCCAGCAGTTACTCGGGGCTAGCGGGGCAAGAGACCCAGTACTTC
TRBD1	.	TRBV29-1	TRBJ1-1	CSVGQGDFTEAFF	TGCAGCGTCGGACAGGGTGACTTCACTGAAGCTTTCTTT
TRBD1	.	TRBV27	TRBJ1-2	CASSARDRGFDGYTF	TGTGCCAGCAGTGCCCGGGACAGGGGATTCGATGGCTACACCTTC
TRBD2	many	TRBV7-2	TRBJ2-7	CASSLSSTSGSYEQYF	TGTGCCAGCAGCTTAAGCTCGACTAGCGGGAGCTACGAGCAGTACTTC
.	.	TRBV29-1	TRBJ2-7	CSVEDQAYEQYF	TGCAGCGTTGAAGATCAAGCCTACGAGCAGTACTTC
.	.	TRBV2	TRBJ1-2	CASSPERTNYGYTF	TGTGCCAGCAGCCCCGAGCGGACGAACTATGGCTACACCTTC
.	many	TRBV28	TRBJ2-1	CAVGRHEQFF	TGTGCCGTTGGAAGGCATGAGCAGTTCTTC
.	many	TRBV4-2	TRBJ1-1	CASSPQLWGAPTEAFF	TGTGCCAGCAGCCCCCAATTGTGGGGGGCGCCCACTGAAGCTTTCTTT
TRBD1	many	TRBV14	TRBJ1-1	CASSAYRGTEAFF	TGTGCCAGCAGCGCCTACAGGGGGACTGAAGCTTTCTTT
.	once	TRBV7-2	TRBJ2-7	CASSLSPTYEQYF	TGTGCCAGCAGCTTGTCTCCAACCTACGAGCAGTACTTC